The rows below give T cell receptor beta chains drawn from one sample of a study of T cells in localized non-small cell lung cancer. Generated by immunoSEQ multiplex PCR, the TCRdb table keeps only in-frame clones and is missing some. The sample shows some 30,000 clones, approximately 80% of them seen only once. The sample in question was peripheral blood, obtained before any cancer treatment. The receptors were gathered from a male donor aged 60 or over with stage II squamous cell lung carcinoma. Each CDR3 is given with its conserved first and last residue. The order of the fields is D gene, V gene, clone size, J gene, CDR3 protein, CDR3 DNA. D genes are given only for firm matches. Rows may omit the clone size; those that give it use once, few, many or a size class.

d_gene: NA; v_gene: TRBV7-9; abundance: NA; j_gene: TRBJ1-1; CDR3aa: CASSLTLNTEAFF; CDR3nt: TGTGCCAGCAGCCTGACCCTGAACACTGAAGCTTTCTTT
d_gene: NA; v_gene: TRBV19; abundance: NA; j_gene: TRBJ2-7; CDR3aa: CASAWGEGYEQYF; CDR3nt: TGTGCCAGCGCATGGGGCGAGGGATACGAGCAGTACTTC
d_gene: NA; v_gene: TRBV10-1; abundance: once; j_gene: TRBJ1-1; CDR3aa: CASSAQAGFNTEAFF; CDR3nt: TGCGCCAGCAGTGCCCAAGCGGGATTTAACACTGAAGCTTTCTTT
d_gene: TRBD1; v_gene: TRBV19; abundance: few; j_gene: TRBJ2-7; CDR3aa: CASSLGQGASDEQYF; CDR3nt: TGTGCCAGTAGTCTCGGACAGGGGGCTTCGGACGAGCAGTACTTC
d_gene: NA; v_gene: TRBV5-4; abundance: few; j_gene: TRBJ1-2; CDR3aa: CASSLDRGGSGYTF; CDR3nt: TGTGCCAGCAGCTTGGATCGGGGGGGAAGTGGCTACACCTTC
d_gene: NA; v_gene: TRBV6-5; abundance: NA; j_gene: TRBJ2-7; CDR3aa: CASSYSWRASYEQYF; CDR3nt: TGTGCCAGCAGTTACTCGTGGAGGGCCAGCTACGAGCAGTACTTC
d_gene: TRBD2; v_gene: TRBV10-3; abundance: few; j_gene: TRBJ2-7; CDR3aa: CAISLAGLKQYF; CDR3nt: TGTGCCATCAGTCTAGCGGGACTAAAACAGTACTTC
d_gene: NA; v_gene: TRBV5-1; abundance: NA; j_gene: TRBJ2-3; CDR3aa: CASSLGGDRTDTQYF; CDR3nt: TGCGCCAGCAGCTTGGGCGGAGACCGCACAGATACGCAGTATTTT
d_gene: NA; v_gene: TRBV7-3; abundance: few; j_gene: TRBJ2-5; CDR3aa: CASSLSASSWETQYF; CDR3nt: TGTGCCAGCAGCTTATCCGCTAGCTCGTGGGAGACCCAGTACTTC
d_gene: NA; v_gene: TRBV2; abundance: NA; j_gene: TRBJ2-7; CDR3aa: CASSRLLYEQYF; CDR3nt: TGTGCCAGCAGTCGACTGCTCTACGAGCAGTACTTC
d_gene: NA; v_gene: TRBV11-3; abundance: NA; j_gene: TRBJ2-2; CDR3aa: CASSFDFESGELFF; CDR3nt: TGTGCCAGCAGCTTCGACTTCGAGTCCGGGGAGCTGTTTTTT
d_gene: NA; v_gene: TRBV2; abundance: NA; j_gene: TRBJ2-5; CDR3aa: CASSEGSQGETQYF; CDR3nt: TGTGCCAGCAGTGAAGGGTCACAGGGAGAGACCCAGTACTTC
d_gene: NA; v_gene: TRBV9; abundance: NA; j_gene: TRBJ1-1; CDR3aa: CASSVAGDGTEAFF; CDR3nt: TGTGCCAGCAGCGTAGCAGGGGATGGCACTGAAGCTTTCTTT
d_gene: NA; v_gene: TRBV27; abundance: NA; j_gene: TRBJ1-5; CDR3aa: CASSALTRDNQPQHF; CDR3nt: TGTGCCAGCAGTGCCCTCACGCGAGACAATCAGCCCCAGCATTTT
d_gene: NA; v_gene: TRBV6-5; abundance: NA; j_gene: TRBJ1-5; CDR3aa: CASSYSGRNQPQHF; CDR3nt: TGTGCCAGCAGTTACTCTGGCCGAAATCAGCCCCAGCATTTT
d_gene: TRBD2; v_gene: TRBV5-1; abundance: NA; j_gene: TRBJ2-7; CDR3aa: CASRWTSGLYEQYF; CDR3nt: TGCGCCAGCAGATGGACTAGCGGGCTCTACGAGCAGTACTTC
d_gene: TRBD1; v_gene: TRBV5-1; abundance: NA; j_gene: TRBJ2-7; CDR3aa: CASSSGQGGGLDEQYF; CDR3nt: TGCGCCAGCAGCTCGGGACAGGGGGGCGGATTGGACGAGCAGTACTTC
d_gene: TRBD1; v_gene: TRBV6-5; abundance: NA; j_gene: TRBJ2-7; CDR3aa: CASSYGQGVFSEQYF; CDR3nt: TGTGCCAGCAGTTACGGGCAGGGGGTCTTTAGCGAGCAGTACTTC
d_gene: NA; v_gene: TRBV2; abundance: NA; j_gene: TRBJ2-7; CDR3aa: CASSERAYEQYF; CDR3nt: TGTGCCAGCAGTGAAAGGGCCTACGAGCAGTACTTC
d_gene: NA; v_gene: TRBV9; abundance: NA; j_gene: TRBJ2-7; CDR3aa: CASSPQGSSSYEQYF; CDR3nt: TGTGCCAGCAGTCCACAGGGATCCTCTTCCTACGAGCAGTACTTC
d_gene: TRBD1; v_gene: TRBV5-1; abundance: NA; j_gene: TRBJ2-7; CDR3aa: CASSLGQGSYEQYF; CDR3nt: TGCGCCAGCAGCTTGGGACAGGGGTCCTACGAGCAGTACTTC
d_gene: NA; v_gene: TRBV5-1; abundance: NA; j_gene: TRBJ2-2; CDR3aa: CASSLGDSTNTGELFF; CDR3nt: TGCGCCAGCAGCTTGGGGGATTCTACGAACACCGGGGAGCTGTTTTTT
d_gene: NA; v_gene: TRBV28; abundance: NA; j_gene: TRBJ2-7; CDR3aa: CASSLVQGSYEQYF; CDR3nt: TGTGCCAGCAGTTTAGTACAGGGTTCCTACGAGCAGTACTTC
d_gene: NA; v_gene: TRBV19; abundance: NA; j_gene: TRBJ1-5; CDR3aa: CASSIWDASNQPQHF; CDR3nt: TGTGCCAGTAGTATATGGGACGCGAGCAATCAGCCCCAGCATTTT
d_gene: NA; v_gene: TRBV5-1; abundance: NA; j_gene: TRBJ1-2; CDR3aa: CASSLSPPTGAGSPFDYTF; CDR3nt: TGCGCCAGCAGCTTGTCGCCCCCTACTGGCGCAGGTTCCCCGTTCGACTACACCTTC
d_gene: TRBD1; v_gene: TRBV5-1; abundance: NA; j_gene: TRBJ1-2; CDR3aa: CASSSGGQGVANYGYTF; CDR3nt: TGCGCCAGCAGCTCTGGAGGACAGGGGGTGGCTAACTATGGCTACACCTTC
d_gene: NA; v_gene: TRBV27; abundance: NA; j_gene: TRBJ1-4; CDR3aa: CASSTLSWGAPNEKLFF; CDR3nt: TGTGCCAGCAGTACCCTATCTTGGGGCGCGCCTAATGAAAAACTGTTTTTT
d_gene: TRBD2; v_gene: TRBV7-9; abundance: NA; j_gene: TRBJ2-1; CDR3aa: CASSLGGRGRVNEQFF; CDR3nt: TGTGCCAGCAGCTTAGGAGGCCGCGGGAGGGTGAATGAGCAGTTCTTC
d_gene: NA; v_gene: TRBV7-8; abundance: NA; j_gene: TRBJ2-1; CDR3aa: CASSLQSGGFSYNEQFF; CDR3nt: TGTGCCAGCAGTCTTCAAAGCGGAGGTTTCTCCTACAATGAGCAGTTCTTC
d_gene: NA; v_gene: TRBV11-3; abundance: NA; j_gene: TRBJ2-3; CDR3aa: CASSLRAGAGDTQYF; CDR3nt: TGTGCCAGCAGCTTAAGGGCAGGGGCCGGAGATACGCAGTATTTT
d_gene: NA; v_gene: TRBV4-2; abundance: NA; j_gene: TRBJ1-2; CDR3aa: CASSQDALDYGYTF; CDR3nt: TGTGCCAGCAGCCAAGATGCGCTCGACTATGGCTACACCTTC
d_gene: NA; v_gene: TRBV7-9; abundance: NA; j_gene: TRBJ1-1; CDR3aa: CASSLRGEAFF; CDR3nt: TGTGCCAGCAGCTTGCGGGGGGAAGCTTTCTTT
d_gene: NA; v_gene: TRBV29-1; abundance: NA; j_gene: TRBJ1-2; CDR3aa: CSVEIYLGYGYTF; CDR3nt: TGCAGCGTTGAAATTTACTTAGGGTATGGCTACACCTTC
d_gene: NA; v_gene: TRBV6-7; abundance: NA; j_gene: TRBJ1-2; CDR3aa: CASSYDPGRSGYGYTF; CDR3nt: TGTGCCAGCAGTTACGATCCGGGACGTTCGGGGTATGGCTACACCTTC
d_gene: NA; v_gene: TRBV5-3; abundance: NA; j_gene: TRBJ2-2; CDR3aa: CARSHPWVTRGNGELFF; CDR3nt: TGTGCCAGAAGCCATCCCTGGGTAACGCGGGGCAACGGGGAGCTGTTTTTT
d_gene: NA; v_gene: TRBV27; abundance: few; j_gene: TRBJ2-7; CDR3aa: CASSPGPREQYF; CDR3nt: TGTGCCAGCAGTCCGGGACCCCGCGAGCAGTACTTC